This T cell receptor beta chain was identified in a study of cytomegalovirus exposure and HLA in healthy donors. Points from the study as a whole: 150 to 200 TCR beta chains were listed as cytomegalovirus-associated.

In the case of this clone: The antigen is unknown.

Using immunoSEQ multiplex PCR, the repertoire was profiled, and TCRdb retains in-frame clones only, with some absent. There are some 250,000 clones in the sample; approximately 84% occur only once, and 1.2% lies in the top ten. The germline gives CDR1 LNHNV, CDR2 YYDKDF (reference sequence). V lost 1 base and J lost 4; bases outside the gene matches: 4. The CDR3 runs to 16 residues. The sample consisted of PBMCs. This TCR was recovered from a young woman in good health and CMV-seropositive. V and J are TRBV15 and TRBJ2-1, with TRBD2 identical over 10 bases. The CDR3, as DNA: TGTGCCACCAGCAGAGGTGGAGCGGGGGGGTACAATGAGCAGTTCTTC. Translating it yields CATSRGGAGGYNEQFF.